The clone carrying this T cell receptor beta chain has more than one count but fewer than ten. The antigen is undetermined. The data originate from a study of blood T cells in healthy people across ages. Study in general: Per two T cells, template switching captured roughly one barcoded beta molecule. Overall study findings and caveats: With unsorted PBMCs, a conclusive comparison of naive versus antigen-experienced cells was not possible.

A second PCR, run for about 7 to 12 cycles, used a sample-barcoded 5' primer plus a J-beta primer mix. Sequencing recovered at least 2.5 million CDR3-containing paired-end reads from each sample. MiXCR, run by TCRdb on the 5' RACE reads, gives a single entry per CDR3 protein. The table has roughly 1,700,000 distinct CDR3 sequences, under 30% seen once; the top ten hold roughly 8.2%. Source material: blood. The clonotype comes from a woman under 40 in good health.

This CDR3 is CASTSTGKGLAGGPRGTQYF. The CDR3 DNA reads as TGCGCCAGCACCTCGACAGGGAAGGGACTAGCGGGAGGACCCCGCGGTACGCAGTATTTT. The chain uses TRBV10-2 and TRBJ2-3, with 15 bases matching TRBD2. The V and J ends lost 7 bases and 8 bases, in that order; junction bases with no gene match: 22. Germline V gives CDR1 WSHSY, CDR2 SAAADI. The CDR3 has 20 residues.